This TCR beta chain was retrieved from a study of regulatory T cells in long-lasting Graves disease. Whole-study results and caveats: Sharing of public clonotypes was greater in persistent patients (about 2,700) than in new patients (around 930).

In germline, CDR1 is GTSNPN, CDR2 SVGIG (reference sequence). V was pared by 5 bases and J by 5 bases, with 10 bases between. This CDR3 has 12 residues. This clonotype was counted between two and nine times. Its matching antigen is unknown. The authors built TCR beta libraries using iRepertoire HTBI primers and Arm-PCR of CDR3 regions. A single record per CDR3 protein comes from TCRdb applying MiXCR to the multiplex PCR reads. The sample lists hundreds of thousands of distinct CDR3 sequences; less than 25% were seen once. Specified time point: persistent/refractory GD, antithyroid drugs over 5 years with positive TRAb. The TCR library was made from RNA that had been extracted from PBMCs in TRIzol.

The chain links TRBV30 to TRBJ1-5, with a tentative D call TRBD1 (5 bases). The source of this sequence is a female donor with Graves disease. The sample in question was peripheral blood mononuclear cells (PBMCs), obtained when the disease was refractory, from a patient treated with antithyroid drugs. CDR3 sequence: CAWAGAHQPQHF. Written as DNA, the CDR3 is TGTGCCTGGGCTGGGGCCCATCAGCCCCAGCATTTT.